A selection of T cell receptor beta chains follows, all from one sample in a study of neoadjuvant anti-PD-1 for oral cavity cancer. TCRdb's copy holds only in-frame clones and misses some; the assay was immunoSEQ multiplex PCR. Of more than 12,000 clones listed, approximately 40% are singletons. Sample: tumor tissue, taken after nivolumab (anti-PD-1) treatment. All receptors come from a person aged 35 to 85 with oral cavity squamous cell carcinoma. CDR3s include the opening cysteine and the closing phenylalanine or tryptophan. D genes are given only for firm matches. A clone size is listed for some rows: how often the clone was seen (once, few, many), or a class if it is expanded.

V gene	J gene	clone size	D gene	CDR3 DNA	CDR3 protein
TRBV25-1	TRBJ2-1	few	TRBD2	TGTGCCAGCAGTGACAGCGGGGTTTCCTACAATGAGCAGTTCTTC	CASSDSGVSYNEQFF
TRBV30	TRBJ1-2	few	NA	TGTGCCTGGAGTGGAACAGGGAGACTTAACTATGGCTACACCTTC	CAWSGTGRLNYGYTF
TRBV15	TRBJ1-2	few	NA	TGTGCCACCAGCAGAGACAGTTCGGATGACCCGCGACATGGCTACACCTTC	CATSRDSSDDPRHGYTF
TRBV2	TRBJ2-3	NA	TRBD2	TGTGCCAGCACTCGGACTAGCGGGAACACAGATACGCAGTATTTT	CASTRTSGNTDTQYF
TRBV30	TRBJ1-2	NA	NA	TGTGCCTGGAGTAGACAGAGCTATGGCTACACCTTC	CAWSRQSYGYTF
TRBV4-2	TRBJ1-3	NA	TRBD1	TGTGCCAGCAGGCGTACCGGGACAGGCGCCTCTGGAAACACCATATATTTT	CASRRTGTGASGNTIYF
TRBV10-3	TRBJ2-5	many	NA	TGTGCCATCAGTGAGTCGGAGGGGGTCAAGACCCAGTACTTC	CAISESEGVKTQYF
TRBV19	TRBJ2-5	NA	TRBD2	TGTGCCAGTAGTACCGGGACTAGCGGGGTCCACAGATACTTC	CASSTGTSGVHRYF
TRBV11-2	TRBJ1-3	NA	NA	TGTGCCAGCAGCCCTGTCTGGGACTCTAATTGGGTCGGAAACACCATATATTTT	CASSPVWDSNWVGNTIYF
TRBV6-6	TRBJ2-3	once	NA	TGTGCCAGCAGTTACAGGGAGACAGATACGCAGTATTTT	CASSYRETDTQYF
TRBV4-2	TRBJ2-2	few	NA	TGTGCCAGCAGCCAAGACTTCGGGACACTCACCGGGGAGCTGTTTTTT	CASSQDFGTLTGELFF
TRBV4-3	TRBJ1-4	NA	TRBD1	TGCGCCAGCAGCCCAGCCTTCGGGACAGGGAATGAAAAACTGTTTTTT	CASSPAFGTGNEKLFF
TRBV11-3	TRBJ2-3	NA	TRBD2	TGTGCCAGCAGCCTGAGGACTAGCGGGCACTCCACAGATACGCAGTATTTT	CASSLRTSGHSTDTQYF
TRBV5-6	TRBJ2-2	NA	TRBD2	TGTGCCAGCAGCTTAACACTAGCGGGGGCGGACACCGGGGAGCTGTTTTTT	CASSLTLAGADTGELFF
TRBV6-9	TRBJ2-1	NA	TRBD1	TGTGCCAGCAGTTCTCAGACAGGGGCCCACAATGAGCAGTTCTTC	CASSSQTGAHNEQFF
TRBV30	TRBJ2-1	NA	NA	TGTGCCTGGGCGTGGGGCTCCTACAATGAGCAGTTCTTC	CAWAWGSYNEQFF
TRBV6-5	TRBJ2-7	NA	TRBD2	TGTGCCAGCATGTTAGAGCGGGGGGTTTCCTACGAGCAGTACTTC	CASMLERGVSYEQYF
TRBV10-3	TRBJ1-3	NA	TRBD1	TGTGCCATCAGTGAAAGGGACAGGGATTCTGGAAACACCATATATTTT	CAISERDRDSGNTIYF
TRBV7-2	TRBJ2-7	many	TRBD1	TGTGCCAGCAGCTCATGGACAGGTAGCCACGAGCAGTACTTC	CASSSWTGSHEQYF
TRBV18	TRBJ1-2	few	NA	TGTGCCAGCTCACCACAACAGGGTGTTTGGGGCTACACCTTC	CASSPQQGVWGYTF
TRBV6-5	TRBJ1-2	NA	TRBD1	TGTGCCAGCAGTCTTCAGGGGGGCTATGGCTACACCTTC	CASSLQGGYGYTF
TRBV9	TRBJ2-1	NA	NA	TGTGCCAGCAGCCCTAGTGTCAGGGGCTATAACAATGAGCAGTTCTTC	CASSPSVRGYNNEQFF